Presented here are 30 T cell receptor beta chains from one specimen sequenced in a study of T cells in Graves' hyperthyroidism and ophthalmopathy. TCR beta CDR3 region amplification was performed from RNA transcripts. With the HTBI primer set, the TCR CDR3 went through a first round of RT-PCR. One entry per CDR3 protein results from TCRdb running MiXCR on the multiplex PCR reads. The table shows about 600,000 distinct CDR3 sequences, with roughly 16% occurring only once. Sequencing was carried out using blood. The receptors here all came from a woman between 40 and 50 years old with Graves' ophthalmopathy.

A few counts support this clonotype. The chain's CDR3 is CASSSGALEETQYF. DNA of the CDR3: TGCGCCAGCAGCTCCGGGGCGCTGGAAGAGACCCAGTACTTC. This rearrangement joins TRBV5-1 to TRBJ2-5; D is possibly TRBD1 or TRBD2 (5 bases each). Germline V gene lookup returns CDR1 SGHRS and CDR2 YFSETQ. The CDR3 extends over 14 amino acids. The germline V and J ends were trimmed by 3 bases and 3 bases, with 12 bases remaining between them. The variable domain in full, with the rest retrieved from reference TRBV5-1 and TRBJ2-5, is KAGVTQTPRYLIKTRGQQVTLSCSPISGHRSVSWYQQTPGQGLQFLFEYFSETQRNKGNFPGRFSGRQFSNSRSEMNVSTLELGDSALYLCASSSGALEETQYFGPGTRLLVL.

The rearrangement joins TRBV7-2 to TRBJ2-2; TRBD1 agrees at 7 bases. The CDR3 contains 15 residues. From germline, CDR1 is SGHTA and CDR2 FQGNSA. After removal of 3 bases from V and 2 bases from J, the junction contained 3 bases not matched to a gene. Written as DNA, the CDR3 is TGTGCCAGCAGCTTTAACAGGGGTAACACCGGGGAGCTGTTTTTT. Its translation is CASSFNRGNTGELFF.

This clonotype was recorded many times. The chain links TRBV28 to TRBJ1-4; maybe TRBD1 (5 bases). CDR1 MDHEN and CDR2 SYDVKM come from the germline V gene. This CDR3 region has 15 residues. The germline V and J ends were trimmed by 5 bases and 4 bases, with 14 bases remaining between them. Here the CDR3 reads CASSPPPGVNEKLFF. The CDR3 bases are TGTGCCAGCAGTCCCCCTCCGGGGGTTAATGAAAAACTGTTTTTT. Supplemented by reference TRBV28 and TRBJ1-4, the full variable domain reads DVKVTQSSRYLVKRTGEKVFLECVQDMDHENMFWYRQDPGLGLRLIYFSYDVKMKEKGDIPEGYSVSREKKERFSLILESASTNQTSMYLCASSPPPGVNEKLFFGSGTQLSVL.

At least ten counts were recorded for this clonotype. CDR3 nucleotide sequence: TGTGCCAGCAGGGTAGCTAGCGGGAGCGGGATGGACAATGAGCAGTTCTTC. It encodes CASRVASGSGMDNEQFF. The V gene is TRBV6-1, the J gene TRBJ2-1, with 10 bases lining up with TRBD2. CDR3 length: 17 residues. The J segment lost 5 bases and the V segment lost 6 bases, leaving 13 bases of the junction unmatched. Germline CDR1 MNHNS, CDR2 SASEGT.

This clonotype was counted ten times or more. The rearrangement uses TRBV20-1 and TRBJ1-5, with D perhaps TRBD1 (5 bases). Germline V gene data show CDR1 as DFQATT and CDR2 as SNEGSKA (reference sequence). CDR3 length: 15 residues. The V and J ends lost 5 bases and 3 bases respectively, with 17 bases between them. The CDR3, as DNA: TGCAGTGCTCAGCGCGGGGGGTCTAACAATCAGCCCCAGCATTTT. Translation: CSAQRGGSNNQPQHF.

The rearrangement joins TRBV20-1 to TRBJ2-3, with D perhaps TRBD2 (5 bases). Germline V lookup: CDR1 DFQATT, CDR2 SNEGSKA (reference sequence). The CDR3 covers 14 residues. Deletions cut 3 bases from V and 4 bases from J, with 14 bases between. CDR3 sequence (DNA): TGCAGTGCTAGGACCGGGATGTGGGCAGATACGCAGTATTTT. It specifies CSARTGMWADTQYF.

This clonotype has at least ten counts. The rearrangement links TRBV12-3 or TRBV12-4 to TRBJ2-5; TRBD1 matches 7 bases. The CDR3 runs to 14 residues. J was trimmed by 1 base and V by 6 bases; bases with no gene match: 5. CDR3 residues: CASSTTGAQETQYF. In nucleotides, the CDR3 is TGTGCCAGCAGCACCACAGGGGCCCAAGAGACCCAGTACTTC.

This sequence joins TRBV6-1 and TRBJ2-7; 13 bases match TRBD2. The germline V gene encodes CDR1 MNHNS and CDR2 SASEGT. The junction had 11 bases not matched to a gene; V was cut back by 3 bases and J by 9 bases. The CDR3 contains 16 residues. DNA of the CDR3: TGTGCCAGCAGTGATCTCGGACTAGCGGGAGCCCCCCGGCAGTACTTC. Protein: CASSDLGLAGAPRQYF.

This clonotype was observed at least ten times. The chain recombines TRBV5-6 with TRBJ2-7; D is possibly TRBD2 (6 bases). V was shortened by 4 bases and J by 3 bases, with 11 bases between the two germline ends. Germline V gene sequence: CDR1 SGHDT, CDR2 YYEEEE. The CDR3 runs to 13 residues. In DNA form, the CDR3 reads TGTGCCAGCAGCCGACTAGAGGGCTACGAGCAGTACTTC. Amino acid sequence: CASSRLEGYEQYF.

This clonotype has a count of ten or more. V and J are TRBV5-1 and TRBJ2-5; no definite D call. Trimming removed 4 bases at V and 0 bases at J, with 10 bases between. Germline CDR1 is SGHRS and CDR2 is YFSETQ. This CDR3 is built from 14 residues. CDR3: CASSKSEYQETQYF. The CDR3 DNA is TGCGCCAGCAGCAAAAGCGAGTACCAAGAGACCCAGTACTTC.

This clonotype was detected many times. The chain recombines TRBV20-1 with TRBJ2-3; D unresolved. In germline, CDR1 is DFQATT, CDR2 SNEGSKA (reference sequence). The CDR3 is 13 amino acids. Trimming took 2 bases from V and 2 from J, leaving 8 bases between them. CDR3 loop: CSARWGITDTQYF. CDR3 DNA: TGCAGTGCTAGATGGGGAATCACAGATACGCAGTATTTT.

This clonotype has at least ten counts. The J gene is TRBJ2-5, the V gene TRBV20-1; TRBD2 matches 11 bases. The CDR3 is 16 amino acids. V trimming: 6 bases; J trimming: 2 bases; junction bases outside the gene matches: 11. Germline CDR1 and CDR2: DFQATT and SNEGSKA (reference sequence). The CDR3 loop reads CSAGRLAGGLQETQYF. Written as DNA, the CDR3 is TGCAGTGCCGGCAGGCTAGCGGGAGGCCTGCAAGAGACCCAGTACTTC.

This clonotype was recorded a few times. The chain is built from TRBV29-1 and TRBJ2-7, with D uncertain. V was shortened by 3 bases and J by 0 bases, with 9 bases between the two germline ends. CDR1 SQVTM and CDR2 ANQGSEA come from the germline V gene. This CDR3 is 13 amino acids long. CDR3: CSVEGRYSYEQYF. CDR3 nucleotides: TGCAGCGTTGAGGGCAGATACTCCTACGAGCAGTACTTC.

About this clonotype: One base away lies a much larger clone, so this may be a sequencing read error. The rearrangement joins TRBV28 to TRBJ2-1; D remains unclear. The CDR3 consists of 13 residues. The germline gives CDR1 MDHEN, CDR2 SYDVKM. CDR3 in DNA: TGTGCCAGCAGTTTACAGGTTTACAATGAGCAGCTCTTC. This sequence encodes CASSLQVYNEQLF. Looking up the rest from reference TRBV28 and TRBJ2-1 gives the full variable domain: DVKVTQSSRYLVKRTGEKVFLECVQDMDHENMFWYRQDPGLGLRLIYFSYDVKMKEKGDIPEGYSVSREKKERFSLILESASTNQTSMYLCASSLQVYNEQLFGPGTRLTVL.

This clonotype has only a few counts. This chain uses TRBV29-1 with TRBJ1-2; 7 bases are a match to TRBD1. Germline CDR1 reads SQVTM; CDR2 reads ANQGSEA. The V and J ends lost 6 bases and 4 bases, in that order; junction bases with no gene match: 5. The CDR3 consists of 12 residues. The CDR3 DNA reads as TGCAGCGTCGCTCAGGGGGGCTATGGCTACACCTTC. It encodes CSVAQGGYGYTF. The full variable domain, rest sourced from reference TRBV29-1 and TRBJ1-2, is SAVISQKPSRDICQRGTSLTIQCQVDSQVTMMFWYRQQPGQSLTLIATANQGSEATYESGFVIDKFPISRPNLTFSTLTVSNMSPEDSSIYLCSVAQGGYGYTFGSGTRLTVV.

Ten or more counts support this clonotype. The chain carries TRBV12-3 or TRBV12-4 and TRBJ2-5; 12 positions match TRBD2. V shed 5 bases, J shed 1 base, and the junction held 8 bases outside the gene matches. The CDR3 has 17 amino acids. CDR3 residues: CASSPRTSGTFQETQYF. The CDR3 nucleotides are TGTGCCAGCAGTCCTAGGACTAGCGGGACCTTCCAAGAGACCCAGTACTTC.

In its sample, this clonotype was seen a few times. The chain uses TRBV6-5 and TRBJ2-7; 8 bases are a match to TRBD2. Per the germline V gene, CDR1 is MNHEY and CDR2 is SVGAGI. The ends lost 4 bases at V and 3 bases at J; junction bases unmatched: 5. The CDR3 has 14 residues. CDR3 DNA: TGTGCCAGCAGTTTGGGACTAGGCAACTACGAGCAGTACTTC. This translates into CASSLGLGNYEQYF.

V and J are TRBV30 and TRBJ1-4, with 7 bases aligning to TRBD1. The junction had 1 base not matched to a gene; V was cut back by 0 bases and J by 6 bases. The CDR3 has 13 residues. CDR1 is GTSNPN and CDR2 is SVGIG in the germline V gene (reference sequence). CDR3 sequence reads: CAWSVDRDEKLFF. The CDR3 coding sequence is TGTGCCTGGAGTGTAGACAGGGATGAAAAACTGTTTTTT.

Comments on this clonotype: This may arise from a read error, as a much more abundant clone is one base away. This chain joins TRBV28 and TRBJ2-2; tentative D call: TRBD1 (6 bases). Germline V lookup: CDR1 MDHEN, CDR2 SYDVKM. The CDR3 covers 13 residues. The V gene lost 3 bases and the J gene lost 6 bases, with 8 bases spanning the gap. Here the CDR3 reads CASSFRGSGELFF. CDR3 sequence (DNA): TGTGCCAGCAGTTTCAGGGGATCCGGGGAGCTGTTTTTT. The full variable domain, its missing parts supplied by reference TRBV28 and TRBJ2-2, is DVKVTQSSRYLVKRTGEKVFLECVQDMDHENMFWYRQDPGLGLRLIYFSYDVKMKEKGDIPEGYSVSREKKERFSLILESASTNQTSMYLCASSFRGSGELFFGEGSRLTVL.

The chain uses TRBV10-1 and TRBJ1-2; D possibly corresponds to TRBD1 (5 bases). With 3 bases removed from V and 7 bases from J, the gap between germline ends came to 12 bases. Germline V gives CDR1 WNHNN, CDR2 SYGVQD (reference sequence). This CDR3 contains 13 residues. The DNA of the CDR3 is TGCGCCAGCAGTGACAGGGCGGGCTCTGGCTACACCTTC. Translation: CASSDRAGSGYTF.

This clonotype was seen many times. The J gene is TRBJ1-1, the V gene TRBV5-1; D possibly corresponds to TRBD1 (5 bases). The CDR3 has 15 residues. V lost 1 base and J lost 3, with 13 bases in between. The germline gives CDR1 SGHRS, CDR2 YFSETQ. The CDR3 reads CASSLQGLGHTEAFF. In DNA, the CDR3 is TGCGCCAGCAGCTTGCAGGGTCTGGGTCACACTGAAGCTTTCTTT. Using reference TRBV5-1 and TRBJ1-1 for the parts outside the CDR3, the full variable domain is KAGVTQTPRYLIKTRGQQVTLSCSPISGHRSVSWYQQTPGQGLQFLFEYFSETQRNKGNFPGRFSGRQFSNSRSEMNVSTLELGDSALYLCASSLQGLGHTEAFFGQGTRLTVV.

This clonotype was observed at least ten times. V usage is TRBV7-2 and J usage is TRBJ2-5; TRBD2 is a possible D gene (7 bases). The germline V gene has CDR1 SGHTA and CDR2 FQGNSA. This CDR3 has 16 amino acids. Trimming stripped 5 bases from V and 0 bases from J, with 16 bases between. CDR3 nucleotide sequence: TGTGCCAGCAGCGCAGTAGGGAGGGGGTACCAAGAGACCCAGTACTTC. This translates into CASSAVGRGYQETQYF.

The chain recombines TRBV19 with TRBJ2-3, with 8 positions matching TRBD2. The CDR3 is made up of 15 amino acids. CDR1 LNHDA and CDR2 SQIVND come from the germline V gene (reference sequence). Unmatched junction bases numbered 5, after V lost 1 base and J lost 5 bases. The DNA of the CDR3 is TGTGCCAGTAGTATAGGACTAGCGAGCGGAGATACGCAGTATTTT. Its translation: CASSIGLASGDTQYF.

This clonotype was recorded at least ten times. This chain links TRBV20-1 with TRBJ2-1, with 8 bases fitting TRBD2. Trimming at V came to 1 base and at J to 5 bases, leaving 4 bases not matched to a gene. Germline loops: CDR1 DFQATT, CDR2 SNEGSKA (reference sequence). This CDR3 contains 14 residues. The CDR3 DNA reads as TGCAGTGCTAGAGGAGCGGGAGACCACAATGAGCAGTTCTTC. Residues: CSARGAGDHNEQFF.

The chain combines TRBV4-1 with TRBJ2-2, with 10 bases lining up with TRBD2. The CDR3 extends over 23 amino acids. Losses at the gene ends were 5 bases for V and 3 bases for J; bases not matched to a gene: 27. Germline CDR1 MGHRA, CDR2 YSYEKL. This CDR3 reads CASSEAGGWLAGVSGEYTGELFF. CDR3 in DNA: TGCGCCAGCAGCGAAGCCGGGGGGTGGCTAGCGGGAGTCTCGGGGGAATACACCGGGGAGCTGTTTTTT.

This clonotype was seen at least ten times. The chain carries TRBV2 and TRBJ2-7; no reliable D call. CDR3 length: 12 amino acids. Trimming cost V 2 bases and J 2 bases, with 4 bases left between them. CDR1 and CDR2 (germline): SNHLY, FYNNEI. CDR3 sequence (DNA): TGTGCCAGCAGTGAAATGGCCTACGAGCAGTACTTC. Encoded protein: CASSEMAYEQYF.

The table lists this clonotype with many counts. This chain links TRBV11-2 with TRBJ1-1, with D perhaps matching TRBD1 (6 bases). Trimming removed 4 bases from V and 1 base from J, with 7 bases in between. This CDR3 spans 13 amino acids. Germline-derived CDR1 and CDR2 are SGHAT and FQNNGV. CDR3 loop: CASSSDRNTEAFF. DNA for the CDR3: TGTGCCAGCAGCTCGGACAGGAACACTGAAGCTTTCTTT.

This clonotype was recorded at least ten times. This sequence joins TRBV20-1 and TRBJ2-1; a possible D gene is TRBD2 (6 bases). The CDR3 extends over 14 amino acids. Germline V gene data show CDR1 as DFQATT and CDR2 as SNEGSKA (reference sequence). V was trimmed by 3 bases and J by 4 bases, leaving 13 bases between them. CDR3 sequence: CSARGSGMYNEQFF. In nucleotides, the CDR3 is TGCAGTGCTAGGGGTAGCGGAATGTACAATGAGCAGTTCTTC.

Ten or more counts support this clonotype. This chain links TRBV3-1 with TRBJ2-7, with a possible D match to TRBD2 (6 bases). The CDR3 length is 15 residues. Trimming took off 3 bases at V and 2 bases at J, with 14 bases between the two ends. Germline CDR1 reads LGHDT; CDR2 reads YNNKEL (reference sequence). CDR3 loop: CASSHIGTAPYEQYF. The CDR3 coding sequence is TGTGCCAGCAGCCACATCGGGACTGCCCCCTACGAGCAGTACTTC.

This clonotype was seen ten or more times. This chain uses TRBV2 with TRBJ2-3; D is perhaps TRBD2 (6 bases). The germline CDR1 and CDR2 sequences are SNHLY and FYNNEI. CDR3 length: 15 amino acids. Between the trimmed V and J ends, which lost 5 bases and 1 base, there was a span of 13 bases. The CDR3 loop is CASSIRSSGTDTQYF. The CDR3 DNA is TGTGCCAGCAGTATACGGTCTAGCGGCACAGATACGCAGTATTTT.